The source of this TCR beta chain is a study of a mutant IDH1 vaccine in newly diagnosed glioma. TCRdb keeps only in-frame clones here, not all; method: immunoSEQ multiplex PCR. The sample records 20,000 to 25,000 clones, roughly 78% being singletons. Turning to this clone: No antigen is known for it.

Specified time point: week 23, last vaccination. Each dose of the vaccine consisted of 300 ug of mutant IDH1 20-mer peptide, with topical imiquimod. Germline V gives CDR1 SQVTM, CDR2 ANQGSEA. The CDR3 contains 13 residues. V lost 6 bases and J lost 14; bases outside the gene matches: 18. This chain uses TRBV29-1 with TRBJ1-2, with 7 bases fitting TRBD1. The source was PBMCs, collected from a glioma patient whose treatment included an IDH1 peptide vaccine. The source is a man under 40 with glioma. The DNA for the CDR3 is TGCAGCGTGGGGGGGACAGCTACCTATTCGGGGACCTTC. Amino acid sequence: CSVGGTATYSGTF.